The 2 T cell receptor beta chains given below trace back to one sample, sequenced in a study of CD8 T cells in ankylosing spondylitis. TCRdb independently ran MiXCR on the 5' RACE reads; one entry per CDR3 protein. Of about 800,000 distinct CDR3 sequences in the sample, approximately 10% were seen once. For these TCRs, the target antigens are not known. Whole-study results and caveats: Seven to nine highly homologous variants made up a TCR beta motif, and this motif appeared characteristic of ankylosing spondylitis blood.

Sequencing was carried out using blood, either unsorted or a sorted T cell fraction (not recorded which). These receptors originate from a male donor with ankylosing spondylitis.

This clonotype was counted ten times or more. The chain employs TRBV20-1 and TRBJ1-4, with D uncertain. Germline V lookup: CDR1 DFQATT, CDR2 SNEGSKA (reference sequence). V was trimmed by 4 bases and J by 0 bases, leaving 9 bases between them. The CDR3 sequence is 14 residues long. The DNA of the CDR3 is TGCAGTGCTACCCAGCCTGCAACTAATGAAAAACTGTTTTTT. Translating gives CSATQPATNEKLFF.

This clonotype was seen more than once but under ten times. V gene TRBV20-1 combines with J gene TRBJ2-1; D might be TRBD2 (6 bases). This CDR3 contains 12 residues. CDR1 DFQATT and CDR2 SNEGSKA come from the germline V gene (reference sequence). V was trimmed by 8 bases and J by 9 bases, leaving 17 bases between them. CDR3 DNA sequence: TGCAGTTTTAGGACTACCTATGGTGAGCAGTTCTTC. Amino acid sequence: CSFRTTYGEQFF.